The 16 T cell receptor beta chains below come from one sample, sequenced in a study of blood T cell repertoires in COVID-19. Repertoires were generated with immunoSEQ multiplex PCR, while TCRdb's copy carries only in-frame clones and drops some. The repertoire holds 180,000 or so clones, more than 65% seen once, with roughly 9.6% in the top ten. What was sequenced was PBMCs or T cells enriched from blood (not recorded which). All receptors come from a man over 45 who had recovered from COVID-19.

This clone was recorded a few times. This chain joins TRBV6-5 and TRBJ2-1, with D possibly TRBD2 on 7 matching bases. The CDR3 has 15 residues. Trimming removed 6 bases from V and 4 bases from J, with 16 bases in between. Germline values: CDR1 MNHEY, CDR2 SVGAGI. The CDR3 coding sequence is TGTGCCAGCAGGGGTGCGGGGGCCAGTTACAATGAGCAGTTCTTC. Its translation: CASRGAGASYNEQFF.

The chain employs TRBV3-1 (or the pseudogene TRBV3-2) and TRBJ1-1; no reliable D call. This CDR3 is 16 amino acids long. V was clipped by 5 bases and J by 1 base, with 17 bases between them. Germline CDR1 and CDR2: LGHDT and YNNKEL (reference sequence). The CDR3 DNA reads as TGTGCCAGCAGCTCGACCACATCGGGAGGGAACACTGAAGCTTTCTTT. Its translation: CASSSTTSGGNTEAFF.

V and J are TRBV7-6 and TRBJ2-1; 12 bases align to TRBD2. This CDR3 has 15 residues. The ends lost 3 bases at V and 8 bases at J; junction bases unmatched: 5. Germline CDR1 and CDR2: SGHVS and FNYEAQ. The DNA of the CDR3 is TGTGCCAGCAGCTTCGGACTAGCGGGAAACTATGAGCAGTTCTTC. Translated, it gives CASSFGLAGNYEQFF.

This rearrangement joins TRBV4-1 to TRBJ1-2; 12 bases align to TRBD1. Losses at the gene ends were 5 bases for V and 3 bases for J; bases not matched to a gene: 7. Germline V gene lookup returns CDR1 MGHRA and CDR2 YSYEKL. This CDR3 is 16 amino acids long. CDR3 nucleotide sequence: TGCGCCAGCAGCTACGGGACAGGGGGCGTCGACTATGGCTACACCTTC. This sequence encodes CASSYGTGGVDYGYTF.

The gene calls are TRBV6-5 and TRBJ2-2, with 7 nucleotides matching TRBD1. Germline V CDR1 and CDR2: MNHEY, SVGAGI. V gave up 7 bases and J gave up 5 bases; unmatched junction bases: 7. CDR3 length: 14 amino acids. DNA for the CDR3: TGTGCCAGCATGACAGGGCTGGGAACCGGGGAGCTGTTTTTT. Translated: CASMTGLGTGELFF.

This rearrangement joins TRBV28 to TRBJ1-2; TRBD1 matches at 7 bases. Per germline, CDR1 MDHEN and CDR2 SYDVKM. The CDR3 length is 16 residues. J lost 8 bases, V lost 6 bases, and 18 bases had no gene match. The CDR3 here is CASRKTGQPGGGGYTF. The DNA for the CDR3 is TGTGCCAGCAGGAAGACAGGACAGCCAGGGGGAGGCGGCTACACCTTC.

This chain joins TRBV20-1 and TRBJ1-4, with D tentatively TRBD1 (5 bases). The CDR3 sequence is 11 residues long. In germline, CDR1 is DFQATT, CDR2 SNEGSKA (reference sequence). V lost 6 bases to trimming and J lost 8 bases, with 10 bases between them. DNA of the CDR3: TGCAGTGCACGGTCAGGGGAAAAACTGTTTTTT. Translation gives CSARSGEKLFF.

The chain uses TRBV28 and TRBJ1-3; 11 positions match TRBD1. The CDR3 extends over 15 amino acids. V trimming: 5 bases; J trimming: 9 bases; junction bases outside the gene matches: 9. The germline V gene has CDR1 MDHEN and CDR2 SYDVKM. The CDR3 sequence: CASSGGGQGVFTIYF. The CDR3 DNA reads TGTGCCAGCAGTGGAGGGGGACAGGGGGTTTTCACCATATATTTT.

The rearrangement joins TRBV6-5 to TRBJ2-7; 11 bases are a match to TRBD1. The CDR3 has 14 residues. Germline CDR1 MNHEY, CDR2 SVGAGI. V trimming: 2 bases; J trimming: 6 bases; junction bases outside the gene matches: 3. The CDR3 loop is CASSYGTGGGEQYF. The CDR3, as DNA: TGTGCCAGCAGTTACGGGACAGGGGGAGGCGAGCAGTACTTC.

The chain links TRBV29-1 to TRBJ1-2, with 7 nucleotides matching TRBD1. Germline V lookup: CDR1 SQVTM, CDR2 ANQGSEA. Trimming removed 3 bases from V and 7 bases from J; junction bases left unmatched: 8. CDR3 length equals 13 residues. For the CDR3, the DNA is TGCAGCGTTGAGAAAGGGGGCTCGGGTGGCTACACCTTC. As protein: CSVEKGGSGGYTF.

V is TRBV4-1 and J is TRBJ2-3; 7 bases are shared with TRBD1. Germline loops: CDR1 MGHRA, CDR2 YSYEKL. V was pared by 6 bases and J by 4 bases, with 7 bases of the junction left unmatched. The CDR3 has 14 residues. The CDR3 spells CASRDRDYADTQYF. The CDR3 nucleotides are TGCGCCAGCAGAGACAGGGATTACGCAGATACGCAGTATTTT.

The CDR3 DNA reads as TGTGCCACCAGTGACCGGACAGGGGAAGAGACCCAGTACTTC. Amino acid sequence: CATSDRTGEETQYF. The V call is TRBV24-1, the J call TRBJ2-5; the match to TRBD1 covers 9 bases. The V gene end was trimmed by 4 bases and the J gene end by 3 bases; junction bases not matched to a gene: 2. This CDR3 is built from 14 residues. Germline CDR1 and CDR2: KGHDR and SFDVKD.

There are many counts of this clone. V gene TRBV7-8 combines with J gene TRBJ1-5; TRBD1 agrees at 8 bases. The CDR3 is 15 residues long. The trim removed 0 bases at V and 7 bases at J, leaving 5 bases unmatched. Germline CDR1 SGHVS, CDR2 FQNEAQ. CDR3 in amino acids: CASSLAAGGGQPQHF. The CDR3 bases are TGTGCCAGCAGCTTAGCAGCAGGGGGCGGCCAGCCCCAGCATTTT.

This clone was observed a handful of times. The V and J genes are TRBV4-1 and TRBJ2-2; D is possibly TRBD1 (5 bases). The CDR3 contains 15 residues. The ends were cut back, 3 bases at V and 7 bases at J, with 15 bases in the middle. The V gene's germline CDR1 is MGHRA and CDR2 YSYEKL. CDR3 in DNA: TGCGCCAGCAGCCAGCGGAATCAGGGATACGGGGAGCTGTTTTTT. It specifies CASSQRNQGYGELFF.

The genes are TRBV7-7 and TRBJ2-2; 7 bases fit TRBD1. This CDR3 is built from 16 residues. CDR1 and CDR2 from the germline V gene are SSHAT and FNYEAQ (reference sequence). Germline trimming cut 4 bases from V and 7 bases from J; bases unmatched to any gene: 12. In nucleotides, the CDR3 is TGTGCCAGCAGCTCCTCGACAGGGATGGTCGGCGGGGAGCTGTTTTTT. This codes for CASSSSTGMVGGELFF.

This clone was counted between two and nine times. The chain has TRBV7-9 and TRBJ2-3; 8 nucleotides line up with TRBD2. The ends lost 5 bases at V and 4 bases at J; junction bases unmatched: 8. Germline V gives CDR1 SEHNR, CDR2 FQNEAQ (reference sequence). The CDR3 covers 15 residues. Written as DNA, the CDR3 is TGTGCCAGCAGCAAGGGGCGGGAGGCGTCAGATACGCAGTATTTT. Its protein is CASSKGREASDTQYF.